This T cell receptor (beta chain) was documented in a study of beta chain features in type 1 diabetes. Expressed TCRB transcripts were sequenced after all isolated RNA was converted to cDNA. Libraries were prepared by immunoSEQ multiplex PCR; TCRdb keeps only in-frame clonotypes and omits some of them. The profile shows about 150,000 clones, under 60% of them singletons. The single heparinised draw taken from each donor contained roughly 100 mL of blood on average. The sample taken for sequencing was Tregs from blood. The source is a young man in good health.

The CDR3 DNA follows: TGTGCCAGCAGCCGGCTGGACGGGGGAGGGTCGGATACGCAGTATTTT. Its translation is CASSRLDGGGSDTQYF. The V and J genes are TRBV5-6 and TRBJ2-3; 7 positions agree with TRBD2. The germline gives CDR1 SGHDT, CDR2 YYEEEE. The CDR3 contains 16 residues. After removal of 4 bases from V and 6 bases from J, the junction contained 14 bases not matched to a gene.